This passage covers 6 T cell receptor beta chains from one sample sequenced in a study of shared clonotypes between healthy human individuals. Using immunoSEQ multiplex PCR, the repertoire was profiled, and TCRdb retains in-frame clones only, with some absent. The top ten clones hold around 0.1% of a sample with 560,000 or so clones, about 96% of them seen once. Naive CD8 cells lacked CD45RO and underwent positive selection for CCR7, leaving out terminally differentiated effector memory CD45RA+ cells. Source material: naive CD8+ T cells sorted from blood. The receptor source for this set is a woman in her twenties or thirties in good health.

The rearrangement links TRBV5-4 to TRBJ2-2; 8 bases align to TRBD2. The J segment lost 6 bases and the V segment lost 4 bases, leaving 11 bases of the junction unmatched. Germline V gene data show CDR1 as SGHNT and CDR2 as YYREEE (reference sequence). The CDR3 is 16 residues long. The CDR3 sequence is CASSTLAGILSGELFF. The CDR3 DNA is TGTGCCAGCAGCACTTTAGCGGGAATACTCTCCGGGGAGCTGTTTTTT.

The gene calls are TRBV19 and TRBJ2-7, with D unresolved. Germline lookup yields CDR1 LNHDA and CDR2 SQIVND (reference sequence). CDR3 size: 12 residues. V gave up 5 bases and J gave up 2 bases, with 7 bases separating them. The CDR3 nucleotides are TGTGCCAGTAGTGCGACTGCCTACGAGCAGTACTTC. Translated, it gives CASSATAYEQYF.

J is TRBJ2-5 and V is TRBV27, with TRBD1 identical over 10 bases. The DNA end is more similar to TRBJ2-7, so the J call may be wrong. Germline V gene data show CDR1 as MNHEY and CDR2 as SMNVEV (reference sequence). The CDR3 contains 15 residues. The CDR3 region is CASSHSGTGVYEQYF. The DNA of the CDR3 is TGTGCCAGCAGCCACAGTGGGACAGGGGTCTACGAGCAGTACTTC.

This rearrangement joins TRBV4-1 to TRBJ1-1; 7 bases agree with TRBD1. Germline V gene sequence: CDR1 MGHRA, CDR2 YSYEKL. The CDR3 contains 13 residues. The J segment lost 11 bases and the V segment lost 1 base, leaving 7 bases of the junction unmatched. As DNA, the CDR3 is TGCGCCAGCAGCCAAGTAGAGGACAGGCCGGCTTTCTTT. This gives the protein CASSQVEDRPAFF.

The gene calls are TRBV10-3 and TRBJ2-7; unclear D gene. The CDR3 is made up of 15 amino acids. In germline, CDR1 is ENHRY, CDR2 SYGVKD. The germline V and J ends were trimmed by 2 bases and 4 bases, with 15 bases remaining between them. CDR3 region: CAISEPNLRNYEQYF. Here the CDR3 DNA reads TGTGCCATCAGTGAGCCCAACTTGAGAAATTACGAGCAGTACTTC.

The genes are TRBV5-8 and TRBJ2-5; the match to TRBD2 covers 11 bases. TRBJ2-7 explains the end of the DNA better; the J call may be wrong. The length of the CDR3 is 17 residues. The germline V gene encodes CDR1 SGHTS and CDR2 YDEGEE. CDR3 protein: CASSPVHLSGREYEQYF. DNA for the CDR3: TGTGCCAGCAGCCCCGTCCATCTTAGCGGGAGGGAGTACGAGCAGTACTTC.